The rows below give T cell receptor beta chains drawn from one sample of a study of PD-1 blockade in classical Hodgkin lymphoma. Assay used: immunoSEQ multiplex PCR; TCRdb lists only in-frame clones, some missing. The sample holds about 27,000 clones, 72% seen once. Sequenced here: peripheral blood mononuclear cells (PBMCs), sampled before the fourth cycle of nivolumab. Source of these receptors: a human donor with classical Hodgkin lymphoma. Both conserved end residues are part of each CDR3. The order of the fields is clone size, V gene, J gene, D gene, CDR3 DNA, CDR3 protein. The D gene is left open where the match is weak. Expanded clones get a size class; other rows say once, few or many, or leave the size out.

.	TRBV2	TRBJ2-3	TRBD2	TGTGCCAGCAGTCTCTTATTAGCGGGAAGCACAGATACGCAGTATTTT	CASSLLLAGSTDTQYF
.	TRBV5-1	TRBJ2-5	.	TGCGCCAGCAGCTACCGGGGAGAGGAGACCCAGTACTTC	CASSYRGEETQYF
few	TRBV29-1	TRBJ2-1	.	TGCAGCGTCCGGGACCCGAAGCACAATGAGCAGTTCTTC	CSVRDPKHNEQFF
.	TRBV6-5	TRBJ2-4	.	TGTGCCAGCAGGCCACAGACACTAGCCAAAAACATTCAGTACTTC	CASRPQTLAKNIQYF
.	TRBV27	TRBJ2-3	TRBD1	TGTGCCAGCAAGGGTTGGGACAGCTATCGCGCAGATACGCAGTATTTT	CASKGWDSYRADTQYF
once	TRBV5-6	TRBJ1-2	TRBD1	TGTGCCAGCAGCCCCCCAGGGACAGTAAACTATGGCTACACCTTC	CASSPPGTVNYGYTF
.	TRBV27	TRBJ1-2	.	TGTGCCAGCAGAGATATTAATGGCTACACCTTC	CASRDINGYTF
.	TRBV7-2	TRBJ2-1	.	TGTGCCAGCAGCGTAAAGACTTGGACAGAGACGAATGAGCAGTTCTTC	CASSVKTWTETNEQFF
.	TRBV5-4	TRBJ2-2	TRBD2	TGTGCCAGCAGCTTGGATCCTGCGGGGGGGCCGGGCGGGGAGCTGTTTTTT	CASSLDPAGGPGGELFF
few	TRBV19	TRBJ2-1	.	TGTGCCAGTAGTACAGGGGATCTGGGGAATGAGCAGTTCTTC	CASSTGDLGNEQFF
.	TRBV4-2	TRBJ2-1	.	TGTGCCAGCAGCCAACAAACATTACAGGACAATGAGCAGTTCTTC	CASSQQTLQDNEQFF
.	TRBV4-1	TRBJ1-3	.	TGCGCCAGCAGCCACGAAGGGGGTACTGGAAACACCATATATTTT	CASSHEGGTGNTIYF
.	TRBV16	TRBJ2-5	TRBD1	TGTGCCAGCAGCCCCGTCACAGGGGAAGAGACCCAGTACTTC	CASSPVTGEETQYF
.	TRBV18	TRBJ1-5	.	TGTGCCAGCTCACCACGAGCTGGGTTGAATCAGCCCCAGCATTTT	CASSPRAGLNQPQHF
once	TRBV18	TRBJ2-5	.	TGTGCCAGCTCACCGCCAGTTGAAGAGACCCAGTACTTC	CASSPPVEETQYF
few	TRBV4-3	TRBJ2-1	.	TGCGCCAGCAGCCAAGACTCGTGGGCAGACAATGAGCAGTTCTTC	CASSQDSWADNEQFF
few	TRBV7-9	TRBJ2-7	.	TGTGCCAGCAGCCCACCCCACACCTCCTACGAGCAGTACTTC	CASSPPHTSYEQYF
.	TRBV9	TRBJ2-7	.	TGTGCCAGCAGCGTAGAGGCAGCCTCCTACGAGCAGTACTTC	CASSVEAASYEQYF
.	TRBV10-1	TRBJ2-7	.	TGCGCCAGCAGTTCTGGGCCCAGCTCCTACGAGCAGTACTTC	CASSSGPSSYEQYF
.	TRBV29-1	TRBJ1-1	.	TGCAGCGTTATTACCTTCGGGGGGTCCACTGAAGCTTTCTTT	CSVITFGGSTEAFF
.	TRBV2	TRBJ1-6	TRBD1	TGTGCCAGCAGTGGGACAGGGACCATGGGTTCACCCCTCCACTTT	CASSGTGTMGSPLHF
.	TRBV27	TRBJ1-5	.	TGTGCCAGCAGTCCAAACAGGGTTCAGCCCCAGCATTTT	CASSPNRVQPQHF
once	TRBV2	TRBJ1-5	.	TGTGCCAGCAGTGAAGGGGGGCCGAATCAGCCCCAGCATTTT	CASSEGGPNQPQHF
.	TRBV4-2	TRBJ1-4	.	TGTGCCAGCAGCTACGGGACGGGAGGTAATGAAAAACTGTTTTTT	CASSYGTGGNEKLFF
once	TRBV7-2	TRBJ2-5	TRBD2	TGTGCCAGCAGCCCATCTAGCGGGAGGGCCCTAGAGACCCAGTACTTC	CASSPSSGRALETQYF
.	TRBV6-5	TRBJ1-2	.	TGTGCCAGCAGTTTCAGCGCTAACTATGGCTACACCTTC	CASSFSANYGYTF
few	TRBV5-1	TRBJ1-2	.	TGCGCCAGCATGGGGGCGAAGTATGGCTACACCTTC	CASMGAKYGYTF
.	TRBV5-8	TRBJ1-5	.	TGTGCCAGCAGCTTGGCGGGTTATAGCAATCAGCCCCAGCATTTT	CASSLAGYSNQPQHF
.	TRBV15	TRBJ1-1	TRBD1	TGTGCCACCAGCCGAAGACAGGGGAACACTGAAGCTTTCTTT	CATSRRQGNTEAFF
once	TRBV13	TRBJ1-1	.	TGTGCCAGCCTATCAGACGGGGGAGGGACTGAAGCTTTCTTT	CASLSDGGGTEAFF